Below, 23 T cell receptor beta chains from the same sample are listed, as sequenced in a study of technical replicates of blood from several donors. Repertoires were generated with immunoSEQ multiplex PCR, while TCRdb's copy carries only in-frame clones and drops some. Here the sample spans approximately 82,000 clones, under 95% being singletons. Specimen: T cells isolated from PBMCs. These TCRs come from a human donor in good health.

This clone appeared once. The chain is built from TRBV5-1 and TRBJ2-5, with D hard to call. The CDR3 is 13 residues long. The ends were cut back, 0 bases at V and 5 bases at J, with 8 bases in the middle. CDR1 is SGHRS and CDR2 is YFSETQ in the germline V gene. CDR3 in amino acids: CASSLAWAETQYF. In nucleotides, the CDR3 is TGCGCCAGCAGCTTGGCCTGGGCTGAGACCCAGTACTTC.

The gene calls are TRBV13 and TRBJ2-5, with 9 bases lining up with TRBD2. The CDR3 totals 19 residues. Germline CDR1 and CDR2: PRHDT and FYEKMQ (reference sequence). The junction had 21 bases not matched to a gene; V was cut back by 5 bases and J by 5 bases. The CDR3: CASSPRGSGRPPGGETQYF. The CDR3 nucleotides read TGTGCCAGCAGCCCCCGAGGCAGCGGGAGGCCCCCGGGGGGGGAGACCCAGTACTTC.

The CDR3 DNA reads TGTGCCATCAGTGAGTCTAAACCTAGCTCCTACAATGAGCAGTTCTTC. Its translation is CAISESKPSSYNEQFF. The rearrangement links TRBV10-3 to TRBJ2-1; D not certain. The CDR3 is 16 residues long. In germline, CDR1 is ENHRY, CDR2 SYGVKD. V dropped 0 bases and J dropped 0 bases, with 9 bases sitting between them.

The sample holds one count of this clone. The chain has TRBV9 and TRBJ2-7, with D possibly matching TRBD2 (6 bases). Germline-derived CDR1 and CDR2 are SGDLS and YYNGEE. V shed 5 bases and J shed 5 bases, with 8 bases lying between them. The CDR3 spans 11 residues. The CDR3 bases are TGTGCCAGCAGTTCGGGGGACGAGCAGTACTTC. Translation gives CASSSGDEQYF.

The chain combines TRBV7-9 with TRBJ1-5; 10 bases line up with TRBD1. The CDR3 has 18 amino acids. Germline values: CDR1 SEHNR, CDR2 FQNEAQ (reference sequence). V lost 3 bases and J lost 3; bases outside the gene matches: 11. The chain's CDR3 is CASSLRSDRGSSNQPQHF. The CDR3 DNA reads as TGTGCCAGCAGCTTGCGTTCGGACAGGGGGTCTTCCAATCAGCCCCAGCATTTT.

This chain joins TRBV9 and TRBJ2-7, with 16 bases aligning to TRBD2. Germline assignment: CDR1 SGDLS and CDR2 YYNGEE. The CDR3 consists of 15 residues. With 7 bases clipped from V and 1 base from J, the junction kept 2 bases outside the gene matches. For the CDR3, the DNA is TGTGCCAGCGGGACTAGCGGGGGGGCATCCTACGAGCAGTACTTC. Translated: CASGTSGGASYEQYF.

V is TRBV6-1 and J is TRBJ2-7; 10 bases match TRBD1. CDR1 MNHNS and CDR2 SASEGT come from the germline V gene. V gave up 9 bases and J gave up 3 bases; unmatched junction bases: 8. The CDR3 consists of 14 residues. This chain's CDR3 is CARKLRTGGYEQYF. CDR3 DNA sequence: TGTGCCAGAAAACTCCGGACAGGGGGCTACGAGCAGTACTTC.

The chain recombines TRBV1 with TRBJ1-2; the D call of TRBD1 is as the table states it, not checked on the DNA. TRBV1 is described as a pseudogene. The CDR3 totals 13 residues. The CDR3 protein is CTSSQDRGDGYTF. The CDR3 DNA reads TGCACCAGCAGCCAAGACAGGGGGGATGGCTACACCTTC.

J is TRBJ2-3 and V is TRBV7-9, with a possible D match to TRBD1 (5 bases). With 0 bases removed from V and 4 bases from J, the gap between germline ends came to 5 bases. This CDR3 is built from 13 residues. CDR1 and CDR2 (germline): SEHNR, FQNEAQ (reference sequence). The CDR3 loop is CASSLAGPDTQYF. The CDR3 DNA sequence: TGTGCCAGCAGCTTAGCGGGGCCAGATACGCAGTATTTT.

CDR3 sequence (DNA): TGTGCCAGCAGTTTAGTCGGGAGTAATGAAAAACTGTTTTTT. It specifies CASSLVGSNEKLFF. The chain is built from TRBV27 and TRBJ1-4; no clear D. CDR1 MNHEY and CDR2 SMNVEV come from the germline V gene (reference sequence). The V end was cut by 2 bases, the J end by 4 bases, with 8 bases between. The CDR3 is 14 residues long.

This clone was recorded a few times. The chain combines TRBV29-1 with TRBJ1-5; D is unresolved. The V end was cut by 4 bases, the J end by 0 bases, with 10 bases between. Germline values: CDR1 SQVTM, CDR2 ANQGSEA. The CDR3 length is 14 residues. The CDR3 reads CSVVSGNSNQPQHF. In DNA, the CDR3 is TGCAGCGTTGTTTCGGGGAATAGCAATCAGCCCCAGCATTTT.

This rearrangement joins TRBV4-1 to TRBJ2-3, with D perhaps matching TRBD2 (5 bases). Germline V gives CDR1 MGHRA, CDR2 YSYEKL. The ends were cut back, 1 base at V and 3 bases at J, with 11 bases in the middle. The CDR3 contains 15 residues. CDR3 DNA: TGCGCCAGCAGCCAAGTCATGAGGGTTACAGATACGCAGTATTTT. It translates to CASSQVMRVTDTQYF.

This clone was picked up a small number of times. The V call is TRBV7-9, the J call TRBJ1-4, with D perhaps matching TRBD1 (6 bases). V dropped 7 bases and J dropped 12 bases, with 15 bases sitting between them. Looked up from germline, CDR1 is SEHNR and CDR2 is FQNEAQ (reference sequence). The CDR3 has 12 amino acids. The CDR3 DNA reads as TGTGCCAGCACCTCAATAGGGGGTGAACTGTTTTTT. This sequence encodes CASTSIGGELFF.

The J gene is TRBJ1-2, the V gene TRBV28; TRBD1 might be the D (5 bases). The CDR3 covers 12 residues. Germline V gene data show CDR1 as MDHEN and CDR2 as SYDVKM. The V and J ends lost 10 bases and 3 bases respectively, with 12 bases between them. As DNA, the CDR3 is TGTGCCATCTTAGGAGGGGACTATGGCTACACCTTC. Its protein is CAILGGDYGYTF.

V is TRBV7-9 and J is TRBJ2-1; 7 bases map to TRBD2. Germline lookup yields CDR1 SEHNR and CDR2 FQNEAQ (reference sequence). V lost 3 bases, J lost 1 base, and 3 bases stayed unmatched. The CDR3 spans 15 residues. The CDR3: CASSFGGGSYNEQFF. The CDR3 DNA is TGTGCCAGCAGCTTCGGCGGGGGTTCCTACAATGAGCAGTTCTTC.

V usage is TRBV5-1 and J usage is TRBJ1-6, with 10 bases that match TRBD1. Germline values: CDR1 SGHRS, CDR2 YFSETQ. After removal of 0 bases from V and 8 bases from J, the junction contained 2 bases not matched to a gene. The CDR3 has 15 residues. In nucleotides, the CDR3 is TGCGCCAGCAGCTTGGTTGGGACAGGGGATTCACCCCTCCACTTT. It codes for CASSLVGTGDSPLHF.

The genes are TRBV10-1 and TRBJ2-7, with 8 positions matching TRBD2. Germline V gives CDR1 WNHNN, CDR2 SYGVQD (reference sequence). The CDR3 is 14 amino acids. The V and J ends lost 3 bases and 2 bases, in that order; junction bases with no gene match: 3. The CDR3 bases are TGCGCCAGCAGTGAATCGGGACTAGCCTACGAGCAGTACTTC. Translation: CASSESGLAYEQYF.

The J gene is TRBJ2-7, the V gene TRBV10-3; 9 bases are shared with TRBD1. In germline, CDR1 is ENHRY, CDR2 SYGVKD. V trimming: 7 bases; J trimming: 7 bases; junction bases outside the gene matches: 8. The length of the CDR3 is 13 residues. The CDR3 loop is CAITPGQGGEQYF. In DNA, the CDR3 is TGTGCCATCACTCCGGGACAGGGAGGTGAGCAGTACTTC.

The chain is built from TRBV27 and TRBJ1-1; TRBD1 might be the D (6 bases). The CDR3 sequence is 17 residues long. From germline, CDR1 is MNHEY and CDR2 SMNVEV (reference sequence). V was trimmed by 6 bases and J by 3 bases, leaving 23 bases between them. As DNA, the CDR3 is TGTGCCAGCAGCCAAACTCAAACCGGGACACCCTACACTGAAGCTTTCTTT. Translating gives CASSQTQTGTPYTEAFF.

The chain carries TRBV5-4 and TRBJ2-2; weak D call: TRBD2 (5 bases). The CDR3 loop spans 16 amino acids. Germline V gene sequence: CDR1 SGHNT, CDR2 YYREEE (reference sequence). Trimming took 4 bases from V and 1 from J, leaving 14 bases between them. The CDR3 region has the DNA TGTGCCAGCAGCCCTACGAGGGAAAAGAACACCGGGGAGCTGTTTTTT. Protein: CASSPTREKNTGELFF.

The CDR3 sequence is CASSAGQIGNTIYF. The CDR3 DNA is TGTGCCAGCAGCGCGGGACAGATTGGAAACACCATATATTTT. The gene calls are TRBV9 and TRBJ1-3; TRBD1 matches 7 bases. From germline, CDR1 is SGDLS and CDR2 YYNGEE. V lost 3 bases, J lost 3 bases, and 3 bases stayed unmatched. The CDR3 has 14 amino acids.

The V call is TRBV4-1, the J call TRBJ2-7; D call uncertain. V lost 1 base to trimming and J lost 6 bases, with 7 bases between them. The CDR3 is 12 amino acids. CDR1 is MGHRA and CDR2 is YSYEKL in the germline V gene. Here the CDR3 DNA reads TGCGCCAGCAGCCAAGGACGGAGCGAGCAGTACTTC. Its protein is CASSQGRSEQYF.

CDR3 sequence (DNA): TGCGCCAGCAGCTTGCACCCGGACATTCTTAGGGACACTGAAGCTTTCTTT. It specifies CASSLHPDILRDTEAFF. The rearrangement uses TRBV5-1 and TRBJ1-1; maybe TRBD1 (5 bases). The V end was cut by 1 base, the J end by 3 bases, with 19 bases between. Germline V gene data show CDR1 as SGHRS and CDR2 as YFSETQ. This CDR3 region has 17 residues.